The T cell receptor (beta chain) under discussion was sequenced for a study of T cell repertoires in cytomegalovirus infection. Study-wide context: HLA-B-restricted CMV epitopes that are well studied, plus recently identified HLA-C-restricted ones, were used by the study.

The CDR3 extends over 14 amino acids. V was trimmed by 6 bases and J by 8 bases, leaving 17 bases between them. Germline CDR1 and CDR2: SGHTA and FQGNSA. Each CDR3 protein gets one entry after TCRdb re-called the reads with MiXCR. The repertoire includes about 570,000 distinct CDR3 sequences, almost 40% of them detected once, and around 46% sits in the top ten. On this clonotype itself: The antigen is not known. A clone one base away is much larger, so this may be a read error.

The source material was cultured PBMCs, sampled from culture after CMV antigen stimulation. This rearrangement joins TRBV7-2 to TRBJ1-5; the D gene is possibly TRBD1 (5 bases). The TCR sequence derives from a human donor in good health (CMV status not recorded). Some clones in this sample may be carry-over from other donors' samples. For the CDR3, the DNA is TGTGCCAGCAGTCTAGACGGGGGAAATAAGCCCCAGCATTTT. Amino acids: CASSLDGGNKPQHF. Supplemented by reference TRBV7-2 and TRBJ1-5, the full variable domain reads GAGVSQSPSNKVTEKGKDVELRCDPISGHTALYWYRQSLGQGLEFLIYFQGNSAPDKSGLPSDRFSAERTGGSVSTLTIQRTQQEDSAVYLCASSLDGGNKPQHFGDGTRLSIL.